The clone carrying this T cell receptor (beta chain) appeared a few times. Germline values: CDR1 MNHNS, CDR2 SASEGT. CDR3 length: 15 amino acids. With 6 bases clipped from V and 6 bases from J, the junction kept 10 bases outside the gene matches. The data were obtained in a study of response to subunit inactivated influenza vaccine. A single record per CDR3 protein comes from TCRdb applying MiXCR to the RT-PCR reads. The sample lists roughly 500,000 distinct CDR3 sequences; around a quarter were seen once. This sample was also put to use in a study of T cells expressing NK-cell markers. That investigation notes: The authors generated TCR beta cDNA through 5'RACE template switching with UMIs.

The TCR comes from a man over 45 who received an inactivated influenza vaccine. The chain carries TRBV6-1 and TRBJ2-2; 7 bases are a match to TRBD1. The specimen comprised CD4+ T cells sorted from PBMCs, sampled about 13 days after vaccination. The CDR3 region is CASSRDSLMAGELFF. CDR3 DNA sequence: TGTGCCAGCAGCAGGGACAGCCTCATGGCCGGGGAGCTGTTTTTT.